The entry that follows covers one TCR beta chain sequence. CDR1 is SQVTM and CDR2 is ANQGSEA in the germline V gene. The CDR3 runs 14 residues. Trimming removed 7 bases from V and 2 bases from J, with 17 bases in between. This entry is derived from a study of blood T cell repertoires in COVID-19. Grouping used clinical history reported by participants in a survey and questionnaire. What the recovered Cohort 3 donors had was two negative PCRs, clearance, or symptom resolution. TCRdb's copy holds only in-frame clones and misses some; the assay was immunoSEQ multiplex PCR. The sample records about 400,000 clones, roughly nine tenths being singletons.

Source material: PBMCs or T cells enriched from blood (not recorded which). The clonotype comes from a woman between 25 and 40 years old who had recovered from COVID-19. The chain carries TRBV29-1 and TRBJ2-5, with D perhaps TRBD1 (5 bases). CDR3 DNA: TGCAGCGCCGCAAAAGGACAACTGCAAGAGACCCAGTACTTC. Residues: CSAAKGQLQETQYF.